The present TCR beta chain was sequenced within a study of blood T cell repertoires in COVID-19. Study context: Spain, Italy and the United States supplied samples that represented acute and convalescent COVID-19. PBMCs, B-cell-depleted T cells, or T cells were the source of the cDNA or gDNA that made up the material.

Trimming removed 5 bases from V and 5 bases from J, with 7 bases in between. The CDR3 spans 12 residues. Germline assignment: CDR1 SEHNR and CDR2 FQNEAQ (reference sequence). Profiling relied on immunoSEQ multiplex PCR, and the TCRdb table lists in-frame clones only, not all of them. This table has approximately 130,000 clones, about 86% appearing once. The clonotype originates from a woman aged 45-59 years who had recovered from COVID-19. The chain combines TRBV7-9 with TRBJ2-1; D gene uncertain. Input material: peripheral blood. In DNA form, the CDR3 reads TGTGCCAGCAGCCTGACTCACAATGAGCAGTTCTTC. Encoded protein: CASSLTHNEQFF.